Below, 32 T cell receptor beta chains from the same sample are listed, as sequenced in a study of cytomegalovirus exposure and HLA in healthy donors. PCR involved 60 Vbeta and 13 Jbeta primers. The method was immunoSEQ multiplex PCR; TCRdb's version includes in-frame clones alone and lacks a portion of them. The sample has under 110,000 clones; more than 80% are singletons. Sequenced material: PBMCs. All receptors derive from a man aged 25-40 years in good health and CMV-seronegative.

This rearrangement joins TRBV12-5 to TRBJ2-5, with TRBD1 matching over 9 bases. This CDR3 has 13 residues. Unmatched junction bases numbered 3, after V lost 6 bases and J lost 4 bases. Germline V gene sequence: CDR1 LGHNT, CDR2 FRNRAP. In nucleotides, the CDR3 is TGTGCTAGTGGCCCGACAGGGGGAGAGACCCAGTACTTC. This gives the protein CASGPTGGETQYF. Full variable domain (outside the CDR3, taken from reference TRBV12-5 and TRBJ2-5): DARVTQTPRHKVTEMGQEVTMRCQPILGHNTVFWYRQTMMQGLELLAYFRNRAPLDDSGMPKDRFSAEMPDATLATLKIQPSEPRDSAVYFCASGPTGGETQYFGPGTRLLVL.

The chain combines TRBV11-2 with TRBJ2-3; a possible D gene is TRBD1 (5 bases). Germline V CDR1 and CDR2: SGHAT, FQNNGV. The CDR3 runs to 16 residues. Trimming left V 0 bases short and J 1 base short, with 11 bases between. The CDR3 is CASSLDLGRGTDTQYF. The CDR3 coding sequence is TGTGCCAGCAGCTTAGATCTCGGCAGGGGCACAGATACGCAGTATTTT.

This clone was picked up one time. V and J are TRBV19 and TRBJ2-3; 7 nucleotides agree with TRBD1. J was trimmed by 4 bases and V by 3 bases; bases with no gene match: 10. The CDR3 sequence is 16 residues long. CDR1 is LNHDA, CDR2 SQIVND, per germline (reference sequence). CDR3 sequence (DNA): TGTGCCAGTAGTATGGTAGGGGGCCGGCCCGCAGATACGCAGTATTTT. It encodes CASSMVGGRPADTQYF.

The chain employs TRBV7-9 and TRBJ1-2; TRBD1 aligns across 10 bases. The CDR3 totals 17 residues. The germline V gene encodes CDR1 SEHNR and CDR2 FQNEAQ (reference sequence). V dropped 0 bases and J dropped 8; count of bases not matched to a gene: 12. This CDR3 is CASSLAPLTGGDMGYTF. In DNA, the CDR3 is TGTGCCAGCAGCTTAGCCCCCCTGACAGGGGGCGATATGGGCTACACCTTC.

CDR3 sequence (DNA): TGCGCCAGCAGCCCAAGTCCCGGGACAGAAAACAATGAGCAGTTCTTC. Its translation: CASSPSPGTENNEQFF. The gene calls are TRBV4-3 and TRBJ2-1; 7 bases agree with TRBD1. Germline CDR1 is LGHNA and CDR2 is YSLEER. V trimming: 4 bases; J trimming: 5 bases; junction bases outside the gene matches: 11. This CDR3 comprises 16 residues.

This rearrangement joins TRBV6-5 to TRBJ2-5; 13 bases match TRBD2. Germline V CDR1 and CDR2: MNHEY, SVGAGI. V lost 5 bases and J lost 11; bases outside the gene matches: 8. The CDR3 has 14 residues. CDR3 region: CASSPGLAGPLQYF. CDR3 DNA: TGTGCCAGCAGTCCGGGACTAGCGGGACCCCTGCAGTACTTC.

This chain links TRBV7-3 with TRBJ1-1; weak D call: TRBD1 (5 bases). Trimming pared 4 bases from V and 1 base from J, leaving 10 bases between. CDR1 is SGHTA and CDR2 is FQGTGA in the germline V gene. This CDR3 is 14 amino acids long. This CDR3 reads CASSSQGPNTEAFF. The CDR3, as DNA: TGTGCCAGCAGCTCGCAGGGCCCGAACACTGAAGCTTTCTTT.

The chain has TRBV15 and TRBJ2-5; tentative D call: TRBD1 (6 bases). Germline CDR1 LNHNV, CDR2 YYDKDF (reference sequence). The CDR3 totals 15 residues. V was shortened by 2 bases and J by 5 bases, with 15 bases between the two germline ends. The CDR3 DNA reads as TGTGCCACCAGCAGAACAGGGTCCTCGGCGGAGACCCAGTACTTC. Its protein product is CATSRTGSSAETQYF.

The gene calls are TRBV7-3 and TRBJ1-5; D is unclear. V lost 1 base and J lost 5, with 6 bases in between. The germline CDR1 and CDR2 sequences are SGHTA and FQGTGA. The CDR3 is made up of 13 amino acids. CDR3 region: CASSLNADQPQHF. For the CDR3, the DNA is TGTGCCAGCAGCTTAAATGCAGATCAGCCCCAGCATTTT.

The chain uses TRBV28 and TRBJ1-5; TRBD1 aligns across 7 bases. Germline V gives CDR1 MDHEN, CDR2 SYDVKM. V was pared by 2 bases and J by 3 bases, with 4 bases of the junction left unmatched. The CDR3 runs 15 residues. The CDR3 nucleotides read TGTGCCAGCAGTTTAGAGACAGGGTACAATCAGCCCCAGCATTTT. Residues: CASSLETGYNQPQHF. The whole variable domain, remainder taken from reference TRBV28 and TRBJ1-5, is DVKVTQSSRYLVKRTGEKVFLECVQDMDHENMFWYRQDPGLGLRLIYFSYDVKMKEKGDIPEGYSVSREKKERFSLILESASTNQTSMYLCASSLETGYNQPQHFGDGTRLSIL.

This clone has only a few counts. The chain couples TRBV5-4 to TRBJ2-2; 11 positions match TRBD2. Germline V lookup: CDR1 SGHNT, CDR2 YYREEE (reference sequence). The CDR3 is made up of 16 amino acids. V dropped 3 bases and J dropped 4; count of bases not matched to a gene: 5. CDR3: CASSSPGTSGTGELFF. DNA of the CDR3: TGTGCCAGCAGCTCTCCCGGGACTAGCGGCACCGGGGAGCTGTTTTTT.

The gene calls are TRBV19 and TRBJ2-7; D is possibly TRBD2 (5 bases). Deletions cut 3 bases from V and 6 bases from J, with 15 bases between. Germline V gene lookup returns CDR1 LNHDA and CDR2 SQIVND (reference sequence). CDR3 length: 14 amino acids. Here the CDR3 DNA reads TGTGCCAGTAGTATCCCCGGAGAGGGAAGCGAGCAGTACTTC. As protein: CASSIPGEGSEQYF.

The CDR3 DNA reads TGTGCCAGCAGCCCCCTCCGGGAGGGCGGTCGGCAGTACTTC. Its protein is CASSPLREGGRQYF. The V gene is TRBV5-5, the J gene TRBJ2-7; 8 nucleotides agree with TRBD2. The CDR3 has 14 amino acids. Losses at the gene ends were 4 bases for V and 9 bases for J; bases not matched to a gene: 12. In germline, CDR1 is SGHKS, CDR2 YYEKEE (reference sequence).

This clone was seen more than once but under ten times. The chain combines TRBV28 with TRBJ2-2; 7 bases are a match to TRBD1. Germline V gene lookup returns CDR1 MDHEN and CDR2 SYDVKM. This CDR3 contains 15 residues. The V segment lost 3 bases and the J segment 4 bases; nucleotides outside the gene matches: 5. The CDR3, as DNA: TGTGCCAGCAGTTTGGTCAGGGGGAGCACCGGGGAGCTGTTTTTT. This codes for CASSLVRGSTGELFF. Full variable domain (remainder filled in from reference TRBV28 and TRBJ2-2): DVKVTQSSRYLVKRTGEKVFLECVQDMDHENMFWYRQDPGLGLRLIYFSYDVKMKEKGDIPEGYSVSREKKERFSLILESASTNQTSMYLCASSLVRGSTGELFFGEGSRLTVL.

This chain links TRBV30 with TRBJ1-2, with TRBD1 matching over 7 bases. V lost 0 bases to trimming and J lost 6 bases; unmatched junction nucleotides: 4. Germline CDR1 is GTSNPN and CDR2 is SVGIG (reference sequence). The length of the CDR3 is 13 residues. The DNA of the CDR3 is TGTGCCTGGAGTGTACAGGGGAGCAATGGCTACACCTTC. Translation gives CAWSVQGSNGYTF. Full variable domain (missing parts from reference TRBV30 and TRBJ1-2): SQTIHQWPATLVQPVGSPLSLECTVEGTSNPNLYWYRQAAGRGLQLLFYSVGIGQISSEVPQNLSASRPQDRQFILSSKKLLLSDSGFYLCAWSVQGSNGYTFGSGTRLTVV.

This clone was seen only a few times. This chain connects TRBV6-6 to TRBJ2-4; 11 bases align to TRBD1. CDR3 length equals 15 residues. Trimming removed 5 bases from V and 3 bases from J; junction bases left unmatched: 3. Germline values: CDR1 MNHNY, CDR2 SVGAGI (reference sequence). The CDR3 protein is CASSTGTGGKNIQYF. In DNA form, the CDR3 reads TGTGCCAGCAGTACAGGGACAGGGGGCAAAAACATTCAGTACTTC.

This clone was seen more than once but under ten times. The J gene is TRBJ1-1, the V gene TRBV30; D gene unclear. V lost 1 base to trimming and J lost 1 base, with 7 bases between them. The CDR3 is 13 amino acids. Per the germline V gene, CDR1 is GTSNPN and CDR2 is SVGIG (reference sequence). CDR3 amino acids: CAWSATENTEAFF. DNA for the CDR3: TGTGCCTGGAGTGCTACAGAGAACACTGAAGCTTTCTTT.

The CDR3 sequence is CASSLRLAGFDTQYF. CDR3 coding DNA: TGTGCCAGCAGCTTAAGACTAGCGGGATTTGATACGCAGTATTTT. The chain links TRBV7-3 to TRBJ2-3; 11 positions match TRBD2. The ends lost 1 base at V and 6 bases at J; junction bases unmatched: 3. Germline-derived CDR1 and CDR2 are SGHTA and FQGTGA. The CDR3 length is 15 residues. Full variable domain (outside the CDR3, taken from reference TRBV7-3 and TRBJ2-3): GAGVSQTPSNKVTEKGKYVELRCDPISGHTALYWYRQSLGQGPEFLIYFQGTGAADDSGLPNDRFFAVRPEGSVSTLKIQRTERGDSAVYLCASSLRLAGFDTQYFGPGTRLTVL.

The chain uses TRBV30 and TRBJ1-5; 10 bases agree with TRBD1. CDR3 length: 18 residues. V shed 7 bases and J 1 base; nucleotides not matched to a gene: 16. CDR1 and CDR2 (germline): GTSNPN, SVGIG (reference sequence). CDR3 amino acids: CAFGGGDRGPKSNQPQHF. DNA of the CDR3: TGTGCCTTTGGGGGAGGAGACAGGGGGCCGAAAAGCAATCAGCCCCAGCATTTT.

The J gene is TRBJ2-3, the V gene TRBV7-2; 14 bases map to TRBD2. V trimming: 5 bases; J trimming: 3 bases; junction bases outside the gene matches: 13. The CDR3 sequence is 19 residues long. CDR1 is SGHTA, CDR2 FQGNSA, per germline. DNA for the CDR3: TGTGCCAGCAGCCCTCCCGGGACTAGCGGGAGTTACGATACAGATACGCAGTATTTT. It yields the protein CASSPPGTSGSYDTDTQYF.

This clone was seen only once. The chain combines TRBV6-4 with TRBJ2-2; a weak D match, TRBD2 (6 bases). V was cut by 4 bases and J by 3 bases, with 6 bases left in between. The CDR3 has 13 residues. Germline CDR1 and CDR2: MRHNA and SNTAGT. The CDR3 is CASSAGDTGELFF. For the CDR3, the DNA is TGTGCCAGCAGTGCGGGAGACACCGGGGAGCTGTTTTTT.

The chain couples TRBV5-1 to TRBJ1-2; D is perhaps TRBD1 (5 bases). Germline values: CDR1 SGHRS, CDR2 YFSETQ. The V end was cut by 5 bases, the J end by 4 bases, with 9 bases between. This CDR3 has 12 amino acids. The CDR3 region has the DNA TGCGCCAGCAGACGAGACAGCTATGGCTACACCTTC. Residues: CASRRDSYGYTF. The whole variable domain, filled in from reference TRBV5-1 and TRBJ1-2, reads KAGVTQTPRYLIKTRGQQVTLSCSPISGHRSVSWYQQTPGQGLQFLFEYFSETQRNKGNFPGRFSGRQFSNSRSEMNVSTLELGDSALYLCASRRDSYGYTFGSGTRLTVV.

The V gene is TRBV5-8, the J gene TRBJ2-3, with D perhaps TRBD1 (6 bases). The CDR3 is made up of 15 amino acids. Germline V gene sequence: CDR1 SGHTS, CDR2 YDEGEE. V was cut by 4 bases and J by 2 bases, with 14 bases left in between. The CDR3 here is CASSHLQGFTDTQYF. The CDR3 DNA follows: TGTGCCAGCAGCCACCTACAGGGTTTCACAGATACGCAGTATTTT.

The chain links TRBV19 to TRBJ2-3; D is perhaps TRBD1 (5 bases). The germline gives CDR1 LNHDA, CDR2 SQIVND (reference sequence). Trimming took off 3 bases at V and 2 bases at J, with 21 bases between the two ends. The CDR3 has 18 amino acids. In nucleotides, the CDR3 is TGTGCCAGTAGTATTCATCCCAGGGATTTGATCGACACAGATACGCAGTATTTT. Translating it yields CASSIHPRDLIDTDTQYF.

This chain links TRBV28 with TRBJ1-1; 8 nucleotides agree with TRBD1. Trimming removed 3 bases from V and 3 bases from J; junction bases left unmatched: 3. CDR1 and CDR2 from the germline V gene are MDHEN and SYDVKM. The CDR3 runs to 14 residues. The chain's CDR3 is CASSFQGAHTEAFF. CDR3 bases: TGTGCCAGCAGTTTTCAGGGGGCGCACACTGAAGCTTTCTTT.

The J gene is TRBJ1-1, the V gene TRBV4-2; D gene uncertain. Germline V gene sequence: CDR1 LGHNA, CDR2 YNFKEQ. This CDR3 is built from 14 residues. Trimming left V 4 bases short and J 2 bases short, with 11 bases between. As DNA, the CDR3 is TGTGCCAGCAGCCGAAGCGGGTCAAACACTGAAGCTTTCTTT. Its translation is CASSRSGSNTEAFF.

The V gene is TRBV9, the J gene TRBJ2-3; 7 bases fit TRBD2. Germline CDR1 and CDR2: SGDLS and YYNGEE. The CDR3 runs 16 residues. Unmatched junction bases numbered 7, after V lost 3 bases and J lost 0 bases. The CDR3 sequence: CASSALGGGSTDTQYF. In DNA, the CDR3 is TGTGCCAGCAGCGCGCTTGGGGGGGGAAGCACAGATACGCAGTATTTT.

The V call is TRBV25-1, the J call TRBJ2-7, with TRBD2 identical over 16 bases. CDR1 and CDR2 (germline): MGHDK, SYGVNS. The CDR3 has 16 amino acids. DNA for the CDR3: TGTGCTAGGGGGACTAGCGGGAGGGCCACCTACTACGAGCAGTACTTC. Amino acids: CARGTSGRATYYEQYF.

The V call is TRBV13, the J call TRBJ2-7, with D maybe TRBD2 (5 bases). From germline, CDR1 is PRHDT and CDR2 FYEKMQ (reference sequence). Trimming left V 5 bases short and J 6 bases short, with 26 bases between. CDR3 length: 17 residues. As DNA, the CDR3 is TGTGCCAGCAGCCCCGGCCGTGGGGAGTACCAACGAGGCGAGCAGTACTTC. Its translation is CASSPGRGEYQRGEQYF.

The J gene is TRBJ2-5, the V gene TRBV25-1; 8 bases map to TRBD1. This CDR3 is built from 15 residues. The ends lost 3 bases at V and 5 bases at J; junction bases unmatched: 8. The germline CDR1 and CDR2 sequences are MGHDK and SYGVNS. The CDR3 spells CASSDPRGLGETQYF. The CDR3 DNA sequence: TGTGCCAGCAGTGACCCCAGGGGGCTTGGGGAGACCCAGTACTTC.

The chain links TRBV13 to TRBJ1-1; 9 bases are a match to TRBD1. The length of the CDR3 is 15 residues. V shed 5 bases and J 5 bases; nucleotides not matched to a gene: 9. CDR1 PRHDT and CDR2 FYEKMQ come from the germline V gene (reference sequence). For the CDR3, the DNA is TGTGCCAGCAGCGTCTTCCGGGACAGGGAGACTGAAGCTTTCTTT. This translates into CASSVFRDRETEAFF.

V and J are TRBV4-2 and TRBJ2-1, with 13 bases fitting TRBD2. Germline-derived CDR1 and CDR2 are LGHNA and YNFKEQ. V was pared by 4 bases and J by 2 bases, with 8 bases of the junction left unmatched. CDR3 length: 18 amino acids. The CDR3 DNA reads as TGTGCCAGCAGCCTTGCTCTACTAGCGGGAGGGCCCTACAATGAGCAGTTCTTC. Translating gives CASSLALLAGGPYNEQFF.